The rows below give T cell receptor beta chains drawn from one sample of a study of blood T cell repertoires in COVID-19. Method: immunoSEQ multiplex PCR; TCRdb's copy keeps in-frame clones and lacks some. Of around 200,000 clones in the sample, around 80% are singletons; the top ten hold roughly a tenth. The sample consisted of peripheral blood. The receptors come from a woman older than 75 with acute or convalescent COVID-19. Each CDR3 is given with its conserved first and last residue. D genes are given only for firm matches. Clone size appears in some rows only: once, few, many, or a class for an expanded clone.

clone_size j_call d_call v_call cdr3_nt cdr3_aa
- TRBJ1-2 - TRBV5-1 TGCGCCAGCAGTCGTGACAGTAACTATGGCTACACCTTC CASSRDSNYGYTF
- TRBJ1-5 - TRBV2 TGTGCCAGCAGCGCGGGGATCCGGGATCCCCAGCATTTT CASSAGIRDPQHF
- TRBJ2-7 - TRBV7-2 TGTGCCAGCAGCTTAGTGGGGGGGGCAGCACCCTACGAGCAGTACTTC CASSLVGGAAPYEQYF
- TRBJ2-1 TRBD2 TRBV14 TGTGCCAGCAGCGACCAAGCGGGATGGGGTGAGCAGTTCTTC CASSDQAGWGEQFF
few TRBJ2-7 TRBD1 TRBV18 TGTGCCAGCTCATCCGTCGGGACAGGGATTAACGAGCAGTACTTC CASSSVGTGINEQYF
- TRBJ2-2 TRBD2 TRBV12-3/TRBV12-4 TGTGCCAGCAGTTTGGCGGGAGGCGGGGAGCTGTTTTTT CASSLAGGGELFF
- TRBJ2-7 TRBD2 TRBV11-3 TGTGCCAGCAGCTCATTCAATAGCGGGGAGTCCTACGAGCAGTACTTC CASSSFNSGESYEQYF
few TRBJ1-2 - TRBV6-1 TGTGCCAGCAGTGAGGCGGGGACTGTCAATGGCTACACCTTC CASSEAGTVNGYTF
- TRBJ2-1 TRBD2 TRBV11-3 TGTGCCAGCAGCTCATCCGGGACTAGCGGGAGCAGGGCCAATGAGCAGTTCTTC CASSSSGTSGSRANEQFF
few TRBJ2-7 - TRBV5-4 TGTGCCAGCAGCTCCTCTAGCGAGCAGTACTTC CASSSSSEQYF
- TRBJ2-3 - TRBV9 TGTGCCAGCAGCGTAGGGGCGGGACGCACAGATACGCAGTATTTT CASSVGAGRTDTQYF
- TRBJ2-2 - TRBV2 TGTGCCAGCAGTGAAAAGCGACTAGCGAACACCGGGGAGCTGTTTTTT CASSEKRLANTGELFF
- TRBJ1-2 TRBD1 TRBV12-5 TGTGCTAGTGGTTGGACAGGGGGAAACTATGGCTACACCTTC CASGWTGGNYGYTF
once TRBJ2-2 TRBD2 TRBV9 TGTGCCAGCAGCTTGGGCGGGGGGCCCCCGAACACCGGGGAGCTGTTTTTT CASSLGGGPPNTGELFF
- TRBJ1-3 - TRBV7-2 TGTGCCAGCAGCTTAGCGCGATTTCCCTCTGGAAACACCATATATTTT CASSLARFPSGNTIYF
- TRBJ2-3 - TRBV5-1 TGCGCCAGCAGCTCGGCCCAGGGTAGCACAGATACGCAGTATTTT CASSSAQGSTDTQYF
- TRBJ2-1 TRBD1 TRBV24-1 TGTGCCACCAGTGACCCCTTCTACAGGGGAGAGCAGTTCTTC CATSDPFYRGEQFF
- TRBJ2-1 TRBD2 TRBV27 TGTGCCAGCAGTCCCTATCCGGCGGGCGGGAGAACTGAGGAGCAGTTCTTC CASSPYPAGGRTEEQFF
- TRBJ2-5 - TRBV19 TGTGCCAGTAGTATGGGAGTAGAGACCCAGTACTTC CASSMGVETQYF
once TRBJ2-3 TRBD1 TRBV4-1 TGCGCCAGCAGCCAAGATCTGTTGCGACCCGGGACAGGGGAGGCGGGTACGCAGTATTTT CASSQDLLRPGTGEAGTQYF
- TRBJ2-1 TRBD2 TRBV19 TGTGCCAGTAGCAACCCCGGGACTAGCGTCTACAATGAGCAGTTCTTC CASSNPGTSVYNEQFF
- TRBJ2-3 TRBD1 TRBV11-3 TGTGCCAGCAGCCTAGCCCCAGGGGGTACGCAGTATTTT CASSLAPGGTQYF
- TRBJ2-3 - TRBV24-1 TGTGCCACCAGCCTCCCCGGCGGGGAGGCAGATACGCAGTATTTT CATSLPGGEADTQYF